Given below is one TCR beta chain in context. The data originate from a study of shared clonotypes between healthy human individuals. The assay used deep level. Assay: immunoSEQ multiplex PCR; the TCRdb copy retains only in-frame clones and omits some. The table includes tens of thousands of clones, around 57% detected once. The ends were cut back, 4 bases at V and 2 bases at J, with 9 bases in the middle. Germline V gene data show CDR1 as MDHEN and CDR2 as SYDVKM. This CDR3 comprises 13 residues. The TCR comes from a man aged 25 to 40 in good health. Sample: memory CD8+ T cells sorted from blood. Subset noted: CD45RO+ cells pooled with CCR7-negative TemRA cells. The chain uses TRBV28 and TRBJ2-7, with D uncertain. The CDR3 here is CASSYSTTYEQYF. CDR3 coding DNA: TGTGCCAGCAGTTACTCGACAACCTACGAGCAGTACTTC.